What follows are 6 T cell receptor beta chains derived from one specimen sequenced in a study of T-cell memory formation after mild COVID-19. MiXCR, run by TCRdb on the 5' RACE reads, gives a single entry per CDR3 protein. This table holds about 270,000 distinct CDR3 sequences, under 20% found once. The sample consisted of PBMCs or a T cell subset sorted from them (not recorded which). All receptors come from a man aged 18 to 35 who had mild COVID-19 (a few samples of this study predate the infection). Cell type and time point are not known.

This chain connects TRBV4-1 to TRBJ2-5, with 10 bases that match TRBD2. CDR1 and CDR2 (germline): MGHRA, YSYEKL. Trimming removed 4 bases from V and 2 bases from J; junction bases left unmatched: 4. The CDR3 has 15 amino acids. This CDR3 is CASSRVAGGQETQYF. The CDR3 DNA reads TGCGCCAGCAGCCGGGTAGCGGGGGGTCAAGAGACCCAGTACTTC.

This clonotype has only a few counts. For the CDR3, the DNA is TGCAGTGCTGGACCTCCGGCTAGCGGGGTCCCAGATACGCAGTATTTT. This codes for CSAGPPASGVPDTQYF. The chain has TRBV20-1 and TRBJ2-3; 9 bases are a match to TRBD2. Germline lookup yields CDR1 DFQATT and CDR2 SNEGSKA (reference sequence). The CDR3 sequence is 16 residues long. V lost 5 bases to trimming and J lost 4 bases; unmatched junction nucleotides: 13.

In regard to this clonotype: This may be a read error: a much more frequent sequence differs by one nucleotide. V usage is TRBV27 and J usage is TRBJ1-2; D remains unclear. Germline CDR1 MNHEY, CDR2 SMNVEV (reference sequence). The V end lost 7 bases, the J end lost 4 bases, and 19 bases lay between the germline ends. The CDR3 consists of 15 residues. DNA for the CDR3: TGTGCCAGCACGAATTACACCGGACCGCGCTATGGCTACACCTTC. Its protein is CASTNYTGPRYGYTF.

In its sample, this clonotype was seen once. The V call is TRBV7-4, the J call TRBJ2-7; D is possibly TRBD1 (6 bases). The V and J ends lost 5 bases and 5 bases respectively, with 16 bases between them. The CDR3 covers 14 residues. Germline V CDR1 and CDR2: SGHVT, SQSDAQ. This CDR3 is CASSRYRVRNEQYV. As DNA, the CDR3 is TGTGCCAGCAGCCGGTACAGGGTAAGAAACGAGCAGTACGTC.

This chain links TRBV6-6 with TRBJ1-5; D ambiguous. Germline CDR1 and CDR2: MNHNY and SVGAGI (reference sequence). The germline V and J ends were trimmed by 6 bases and 8 bases, with 11 bases remaining between them. The CDR3 loop spans 12 amino acids. The chain's CDR3 is CASRRPGEPQHF. The CDR3 bases are TGTGCCAGCAGGAGACCCGGGGAGCCCCAGCATTTT.

This clonotype was found a few times. The CDR3: CASSRGQGPNSPLHF. The CDR3 nucleotides read TGCGCCAGCAGCCGCGGACAGGGCCCCAATTCACCCCTCCACTTT. The rearrangement uses TRBV4-3 and TRBJ1-6, with 8 bases that match TRBD1. CDR1 LGHNA and CDR2 YSLEER come from the germline V gene. The CDR3 has 15 amino acids. V trimming: 4 bases; J trimming: 7 bases; junction bases outside the gene matches: 6.